This T cell receptor (beta chain) was found in a study of response to subunit inactivated influenza vaccine. Regarding the study as a whole: Authors proposed each seasonal influenza vaccination draws in few new T cells.

This clonotype appeared many times. Its target is unknown. This CDR3 has 13 residues. Deletions cut 0 bases from V and 9 bases from J, with 12 bases between. Germline assignment: CDR1 LGHNA and CDR2 YNFKEQ. Each CDR3 protein is one row after TCRdb ran MiXCR on the RT-PCR reads. The sample includes under 550,000 distinct CDR3 sequences, approximately 7.3% of them seen just once. The sample consisted of PBMCs from blood, taken 23 months after vaccination. This TCR was sampled from a man between 50 and 75 years old who received an inactivated influenza vaccine. This chain connects TRBV4-2 to TRBJ2-7; maybe TRBD2 (6 bases). Written as DNA, the CDR3 is TGTGCCAGCAGCCAAGAACTTGGGCGGGGGCAGTACTTC. It yields the protein CASSQELGRGQYF.